The present T cell receptor beta chain was sequenced within a study of cytomegalovirus exposure and HLA in healthy donors (dated by TCRdb to 2017 to 2019). About the full investigation: In an earlier analysis of 587 of the donors, approximately 260 Gb of sequence data and 90 million to 120 million unique TCR beta sequences from about 179 million T cells were reported. A separate validation cohort of approximately 130 different subjects was used in addition to the 666-subject first cohort. Around 320 gigabases of sequencing data and approximately 93 million unique TCR sequences were included in an early release covering over 600 HLA-typed donors. All discovery cohort repertoires had been generated on a single sequencing platform. Roughly five DR-DQ haplotypes were treated as single units for association and clustering because of strong linkage in the cohort. Donor age, sex, ethnicity and CMV serostatus were collected together with the repertoire data. HLA typing included class I and class II loci at four-digit resolution. The study was designed to test whether signatures of past pathogen exposure could be identified by cataloging public T cell receptors. An earlier analysis of 587 of the donors used high-throughput TCR beta sequencing to judge whether each TCR beta V gene segment behaved as functional or pseudogenic. A later genetic analysis took genome-wide SNP genotypes for about 65% of the 666 donors and used that subset as a discovery cohort. The number of donors typed differed by locus, with about 629-630 for A, B, C, DRB1 and DQB1, about 500 for DQA1, some 570 for DPA1, and approximately 470 for DPB1. The study used immunosequencing to profile the T cell repertoires of several hundred subjects and linked those repertoires to cytomegalovirus serostatus. On average, around 200,000 unique TCR beta nucleotide sequences were sequenced per donor among some 420 genotyped donors of the cohort, with 15% to 20% of those sequences being non-productive. To predict cytomegalovirus infection status, the study combined high-throughput TCR immunosequencing, statistical association of individual TCRs with disease status, and machine learning. A later analysis re-examined previously published TCR beta repertoires from over 500 donors and added high-resolution HLA genotyping to investigate patterns of TCR occurrence. The later analysis used no new phenotypic data to find candidate immune exposures, relying instead on TCR beta sequences and their occurrence across donors. Of the 300 to 450 genotyped donors, 81% were placed in the genetic ancestry cluster associated with self-reported Caucasian donors.

The V end loses 1 base and the J end loses 6 bases, and a stretch of 9 bases separates them. The CDR3 goes from the cysteine to the phenylalanine over 13 residues. This entry keeps only the CDR3 DNA: 39 bases, framed from base 1. Looking up the germline V gene yields CDR1 KGHSH and CDR2 LQKENI. In its sample, this clone was seen a few times. It lacks a known antigen. Per-nucleotide qualities are absent, and no much larger clonotype sits a single base away. The cohort comprised some 700 healthy bone marrow donors. Cohort members were all nominally healthy when sampled, although unrecorded immune exposures were likely present. The donor was CMV seronegative and belonged to the group of roughly 330 seronegative cohort members. A peripheral blood sample was collected from each donor, and TCR beta sequencing was performed on peripheral blood mononuclear cells. Genomic DNA was extracted from the blood cell samples with the Qiagen DNeasy Blood Extraction Kit.

Library preparation was by the immunoSEQ multiplex PCR assay. The multiplex PCR relied on a mix of 60 forward primers for TCR Vbeta segments and 13 reverse primers for TCR Jbeta segments. A multiplex PCR assay on genomic DNA amplified the CDR3 region of rearranged TCR beta genes. On the Illumina HiSeq System, the amplified TCR beta libraries were sequenced as 87-base-pair reads. The paper's processing steps were these. A later analysis counted some 74 million unique TCR beta chains across the 650 to 800 repertoires, and around 9.9 million of these chains were shared by at least two donors. A nearest-neighbor algorithm error-corrected the raw reads and collapsed the reads into unique sequences, merging closely related sequences to remove PCR and sequencing errors. To assign V, D and J gene segments, CDR3 sequences were aligned to IMGT reference sequences. For a sequence to be retained, a match of at least six nucleotides was required to both a V gene segment and a J gene segment. A rearrangement was called productive if the CDR3 had no stop codons and remained in frame with V and J, and every other rearrangement was called non-productive. CDR3 was defined according to IMGT convention as the region running from the second conserved V-encoded cysteine to the conserved J-encoded phenylalanine. The earlier analysis of 500 to 750 of the donors excluded any sequence lacking an unambiguous match to a single V gene segment. An earlier analysis of around 600 of the donors classified V segments as functional when productive rearrangements were above 56.7% and as segregating when the standard deviation between donors was above 5%. To diagnose cytomegalovirus status from the catalog of TCR beta chain sequences, a statistical classification framework was built. V and J gene assignment, in a later analysis, came from comparing TCR nucleotide sequences with IMGT/GENE-DB human TR gene sequences. Using the TCRdist pipeline, a later analysis assigned CDR3 sequences along with most-parsimonious VDJ recombination scenarios. In a later analysis, every TCR beta chain was defined by the combination of its CDR3 amino acid sequence and its V-gene family, and reads without a unique V-gene family were dropped. A later analysis removed 592 highly shared, low-generation-probability nucleotide sequences to deal with suspected cross-contamination and a sequencing artifact. A later analysis calculated a clonal expansion index for each public chain from normalized within-repertoire ranks of inferred template counts. A later analysis computed generation probabilities with a VDJ recombination model fitted to out-of-frame rearrangements, and checked the results against IGoR. In a later analysis, hypergeometric tests were used to score TCR-TCR, TCR-HLA and TCR-CMV co-occurrence, with a repertoire-size bias correction applied to TCR pairs. To estimate false discovery rates, a later analysis permuted the HLA or CMV assignments 20 times. A later analysis grouped co-occurring TCRs with DBSCAN, adding TCRdist sequence similarity when clustering within HLA-allele-positive subsets. Repertoires with fewer than 30,000 or more than 120,000 public chains were left out of co-occurrence clustering, as were a handful of repertoires with anomalous nucleotide sharing. In TCRdb, the immuneACCESS table is reduced to in-frame sequences with V and J assigned. These tables do not hold every clone; where another copy was compared, an unresolved V gene accounts for under half, and the others remain unexplained. The DNA was the basis for D and trimming; V, J and clone size are from that table. The sample has approximately 120,000 clones on record, roughly 80% of them singletons. The top ten constitute approximately 2.6% of the sample.

Overall study outcomes, separate from this receptor: Because counts were too low, roughly 16 rarely observed V segments, including chromosome 9 orphons, were excluded from the earlier analysis of about 500 of the donors. A later analysis reported that several top co-occurrence clusters appeared linked to parvovirus B19, influenza, CMV and Epstein-Barr virus. CMV serostatus was the only immune exposure information available for the cohort. Across donors, most TCR sequences were observed very rarely, whereas some public TCRs were present in many individuals. Because the 87-base-pair reads could not distinguish some IMGT-functional V segments, including TRBV6-2 and TRBV6-3, those segments were excluded. A further reported finding was that TCR beta sequences accurately predicted the HLA-A and HLA-B alleles for most subjects in the first cohort. A total of roughly 160 TCR beta chains were listed by the study as associated with cytomegalovirus. According to a later genetic analysis, donors in an Asian-associated ancestry cluster had fewer N-insertions in productive TCRs than the approximately 630-donor mean. In vitro tests confirmed that a few of the cytomegalovirus-associated TCR beta chains recognize cytomegalovirus antigens. In a later analysis, most CMV-associated TCR beta chains were found to appear HLA-restricted, with HLA associations seemingly driven largely by CMV exposure. In a later genetic analysis, a missense DCLRE1C variant was associated with V-gene and J-gene trimming of TCR beta chains, and the association was replicated in an independent cohort. This cohort had only TCR beta chains sequenced, and the lack of alpha or paired-chain data limited which features could be detected. A later analysis associated 16,951 TCR beta sequences with specific HLA alleles at a false discovery rate of 0.05. A cluster of highly shared sequence variants was judged likely to represent a technical artifact of the sequencing pipeline. Roughly uniform sequencing depth across donors was assumed in presence/absence analyses, although this assumption may not hold. When HLA alleles, especially DR and DQ, strongly co-occurred, attributing TCR associations to individual alleles was difficult. An earlier analysis of some 590 of the donors showed that most TCR beta V segments appeared in productive rearrangements either about 87% or about 30% of the time, which broadly matched IMGT annotations. The classifier was reported to diagnose cytomegalovirus status with high specificity and sensitivity in both the original cohort and the validation cohort. Because HLA typing was unavailable for some donors at each locus, only the typed subset was used in association tests. The authors suggested that the approach could potentially be extended to other disease states and immunological phenotypes. Linkage disequilibrium might explain the correlated functional status among segregating V segments, but an unknown experimental factor could not be excluded. A later analysis found that HLA-associated TCR beta chains were more clonally expanded and had lower generation probabilities than equally common non-associated chains. In a later analysis, the rate of TCR association differed among HLA loci, with DRB1 alleles having the most associated TCRs and HLA-C alleles having the fewest.

Sequences were obtained from PBMCs. Recombination linked TRBV18 to TRBJ1-1, with the identity of the D gene unclear. The receptor was isolated from a female donor in good health and CMV-seronegative. The CDR3 reads CASSPRSEAEAFF. The nucleotide sequence is given as TGTGCCAGCTCACCACGATCGGAGGCTGAAGCTTTCTTT.